Presented here are 26 T cell receptor beta chains from one specimen sequenced in a study of blood T cells in healthy people across ages. Primers used in a second PCR of about 7 to 12 cycles were a sample-barcoded 5' primer and a J-beta primer mix. TCRdb reprocessed the 5' RACE reads with MiXCR, giving one entry per CDR3 protein. The table lists about 680,000 distinct CDR3 sequences, approximately 50% of them singletons, with 25% to 35% in the top ten. The sample comprised blood. Receptors were obtained from a woman aged 60-75 years in good health.

This chain joins TRBV29-1 and TRBJ1-1, with D perhaps matching TRBD1 (5 bases). The CDR3 has 14 amino acids. Trimming shortened V by 0 bases and J by 1 base, and 9 bases separated the two germline ends. CDR1 and CDR2 (germline): SQVTM, ANQGSEA. CDR3 bases: TGCAGCGTTGAAGATTTCGGGGGGAACACTGAAGCTTTCTTT. It specifies CSVEDFGGNTEAFF.

This clonotype was observed a few times. The V call is TRBV10-3, the J call TRBJ2-1; the D gene is possibly TRBD1 (6 bases). V lost 10 bases, J lost 13 bases, and 26 bases lay in between. CDR3 length: 14 residues. CDR1 and CDR2 (germline): ENHRY, SYGVKD. CDR3: CATAGTGTQLIQFF. The DNA of the CDR3 is TGTGCCACGGCTGGGACCGGGACACAACTGATACAGTTCTTC.

This clonotype was detected a few times. The rearrangement uses TRBV3-1 and TRBJ1-2; 8 bases agree with TRBD1. After removal of 3 bases from V and 8 bases from J, the junction contained 8 bases not matched to a gene. The CDR3 consists of 14 residues. Per germline, CDR1 LGHDT and CDR2 YNNKEL (reference sequence). The CDR3 sequence is CASSQGQASLGYTF. CDR3 nucleotides: TGTGCCAGCAGCCAGGGACAGGCCTCTTTAGGCTACACCTTC.

V is TRBV14 and J is TRBJ2-7, with 7 positions matching TRBD2. CDR1 and CDR2 from the germline V gene are SGHDN and FVKESK. V trimming: 0 bases; J trimming: 1 base; junction bases outside the gene matches: 6. This CDR3 spans 16 amino acids. Written as DNA, the CDR3 is TGTGCCAGCAGCCAAGATGGTAGCGGGCGTTCCTACGAGCAGTACTTC. This gives the protein CASSQDGSGRSYEQYF.

The chain has TRBV6-1 and TRBJ2-7; TRBD1 agrees at 7 bases. Looked up from germline, CDR1 is MNHNS and CDR2 is SASEGT. The CDR3 spans 17 residues. V lost 1 base to trimming and J lost 5 bases; unmatched junction nucleotides: 14. CDR3 bases: TGTGCCAGCAGTGAAGTATACCCCGGGACAGCTTCGAACGAGCAGTACTTC. It codes for CASSEVYPGTASNEQYF.

V and J are TRBV29-1 and TRBJ1-1, with 9 positions matching TRBD1. The CDR3 runs 14 residues. The V and J ends lost 5 bases and 1 base, in that order; junction bases with no gene match: 5. CDR1 and CDR2 from the germline V gene are SQVTM and ANQGSEA. This chain's CDR3 is CSVQGDRENTEAFF. The CDR3 nucleotides are TGCAGCGTTCAAGGGGACAGGGAGAACACTGAAGCTTTCTTT.

This clonotype has a single count. Mismatch with germline at one junction end may stem from a read error. The rearrangement links TRBV10-3 to TRBJ2-1, with D perhaps TRBD1 (5 bases). The CDR3 sequence is 15 residues long. Germline values: CDR1 ENHRY, CDR2 SYGVKD. DNA for the CDR3: TGTGCCTTCAGAGCCACCACAGGCTTTGTCAATGAGCAGTTCTTC. Its translation is CAFRATTGFVNEQFF.

This chain uses TRBV5-1 with TRBJ1-1; tentative D call: TRBD1 (5 bases). The CDR3 totals 15 residues. Germline CDR1 and CDR2: SGHRS and YFSETQ. V was pared by 6 bases and J by 4 bases, with 19 bases between. The CDR3 here is CASNLGGALGTEAFF. The CDR3 DNA reads as TGCGCCAGCAACTTAGGTGGGGCTTTGGGCACTGAAGCTTTCTTT. Combining the CDR3 with reference TRBV5-1 and TRBJ1-1 gives the whole variable domain KAGVTQTPRYLIKTRGQQVTLSCSPISGHRSVSWYQQTPGQGLQFLFEYFSETQRNKGNFPGRFSGRQFSNSRSEMNVSTLELGDSALYLCASNLGGALGTEAFFGQGTRLTVV.

This clonotype was counted between two and nine times. V is TRBV5-1 and J is TRBJ2-3; 9 nucleotides align to TRBD1. The length of the CDR3 is 15 residues. The ends lost 2 bases at V and 0 bases at J; junction bases unmatched: 1. CDR1 and CDR2 (germline): SGHRS, YFSETQ. CDR3 protein: CASSFGQGSTDTQYF. The CDR3 DNA is TGCGCCAGCAGCTTTGGACAGGGGAGCACAGATACGCAGTATTTT. Combining the CDR3 with reference TRBV5-1 and TRBJ2-3 gives the whole variable domain KAGVTQTPRYLIKTRGQQVTLSCSPISGHRSVSWYQQTPGQGLQFLFEYFSETQRNKGNFPGRFSGRQFSNSRSEMNVSTLELGDSALYLCASSFGQGSTDTQYFGPGTRLTVL.

This clonotype was counted only a few times. The chain couples TRBV7-2 to TRBJ1-2, with 7 positions matching TRBD1. This CDR3 is 15 amino acids long. The V and J ends lost 1 base and 4 bases, in that order; junction bases with no gene match: 6. The V gene's germline CDR1 is SGHTA and CDR2 FQGNSA. The CDR3: CASSLGDSPSYGYTF. In nucleotides, the CDR3 is TGTGCCAGCAGCTTAGGGGACAGCCCCTCCTATGGCTACACCTTC. Full variable domain (rest looked up from reference TRBV7-2 and TRBJ1-2): GAGVSQSPSNKVTEKGKDVELRCDPISGHTALYWYRQSLGQGLEFLIYFQGNSAPDKSGLPSDRFSAERTGGSVSTLTIQRTQQEDSAVYLCASSLGDSPSYGYTFGSGTRLTVV.

The chain employs TRBV20-1 and TRBJ2-2, with a tentative D call TRBD1 (7 bases). Trimming took off 0 bases at V and 5 bases at J, with 19 bases between the two ends. Per germline, CDR1 DFQATT and CDR2 SNEGSKA (reference sequence). The CDR3 spans 17 residues. CDR3: CSARENRRGQWTGELFF. The CDR3 nucleotides are TGCAGTGCTAGAGAAAATCGGAGGGGGCAGTGGACCGGGGAGCTGTTTTTT.

This clonotype was seen a few times. The chain couples TRBV20-1 to TRBJ2-7; TRBD1 matches 7 bases. Germline trimming cut 6 bases from V and 2 bases from J; bases unmatched to any gene: 10. The CDR3 runs to 14 residues. Germline V CDR1 and CDR2: DFQATT, SNEGSKA (reference sequence). The chain's CDR3 is CSAHSGTAAYEQYF. Here the CDR3 DNA reads TGCAGTGCCCACTCCGGGACAGCCGCCTACGAGCAGTACTTC.

The chain recombines TRBV7-2 with TRBJ1-6; D not resolved. Germline CDR1 SGHTA, CDR2 FQGNSA. V was pared by 2 bases and J by 8 bases, with 10 bases between. The CDR3 contains 14 residues. The CDR3 is CASSLRGRDSPLHF. The CDR3 nucleotides are TGTGCCAGCAGCTTAAGAGGCCGGGATTCACCCCTCCACTTT.

V usage is TRBV20-1 and J usage is TRBJ1-2; D is possibly TRBD1 (6 bases). Germline assignment: CDR1 DFQATT and CDR2 SNEGSKA (reference sequence). The CDR3 covers 13 residues. Trimming shortened V by 8 bases and J by 3 bases, and 16 bases separated the two germline ends. This chain's CDR3 is CSPHSAGDYGYTF. CDR3 nucleotide sequence: TGCAGTCCTCACTCGGCAGGGGACTATGGCTACACCTTC.

This clonotype was seen a few times. The rearrangement joins TRBV20-1 to TRBJ2-2, with D unresolved. The CDR3 is made up of 16 amino acids. The germline CDR1 and CDR2 sequences are DFQATT and SNEGSKA (reference sequence). Trimming pared 0 bases from V and 5 bases from J, leaving 16 bases between. The CDR3 sequence is CSARDLRAHETGELFF. The CDR3 nucleotides read TGCAGTGCTAGAGATCTCCGGGCCCATGAAACCGGGGAGCTGTTTTTT.

The chain couples TRBV20-1 to TRBJ2-1; TRBD2 aligns across 10 bases. The CDR3 spans 16 residues. CDR1 is DFQATT and CDR2 is SNEGSKA in the germline V gene (reference sequence). With V trimmed by 3 bases and J by 9 bases, 14 bases remained unmatched. CDR3 protein: CSASVPASGGPSEQFF. DNA for the CDR3: TGCAGTGCTAGCGTTCCGGCTAGCGGGGGCCCAAGTGAGCAGTTCTTC.

The gene calls are TRBV28 and TRBJ2-1, with no clear D. The CDR3 is 14 residues long. Germline loops: CDR1 MDHEN, CDR2 SYDVKM. Trimming removed 2 bases at V and 5 bases at J, with 10 bases between. Written as DNA, the CDR3 is TGTGCCAGCAGTTTAAGGAAGGACGACAATGAGCAGTTCTTC. It yields the protein CASSLRKDDNEQFF.

This clonotype has a handful of counts. The chain uses TRBV4-2 and TRBJ2-1; 10 bases match TRBD2. The V and J ends lost 1 base and 5 bases, in that order; junction bases with no gene match: 5. The CDR3 totals 16 residues. Per the germline V gene, CDR1 is LGHNA and CDR2 is YNFKEQ. The DNA of the CDR3 is TGTGCCAGCAGCCAAGGTAGCGGGAGGAACCACAATGAGCAGTTCTTC. Amino acids: CASSQGSGRNHNEQFF.

The genes are TRBV6-2 or TRBV6-3 and TRBJ2-7, with TRBD2 as a possible D gene (5 bases). CDR1 MNHEY and CDR2 SVGEGT come from the germline V gene. CDR3 length: 14 amino acids. Trimming removed 8 bases from V and 0 bases from J, with 14 bases in between. The CDR3 DNA follows: TGTGCCAGCCAAGGAGGCGGCCGCTCCTACGAGCAGTACTTC. This gives the protein CASQGGGRSYEQYF.

The CDR3 sequence is CSVEGVEGSDTQYF. In DNA, the CDR3 is TGCAGCGTTGAAGGTGTTGAGGGGTCAGATACGCAGTATTTT. This chain uses TRBV29-1 with TRBJ2-3; D may be TRBD1 or TRBD2 (5 bases each). The CDR3 has 14 amino acids. With 1 base removed from V and 4 bases from J, the gap between germline ends came to 12 bases. Germline-derived CDR1 and CDR2 are SQVTM and ANQGSEA.

This clonotype turned up a few times. The chain employs TRBV5-1 and TRBJ2-5, with D uncertain. Per the germline V gene, CDR1 is SGHRS and CDR2 is YFSETQ. The V gene lost 4 bases and the J gene lost 2 bases, with 15 bases spanning the gap. CDR3 size: 15 residues. The CDR3 here is CASSAISGRQETQYF. Written as DNA, the CDR3 is TGCGCCAGCAGCGCGATTTCTGGCCGTCAAGAGACCCAGTACTTC.

The V call is TRBV27, the J call TRBJ2-7; D is possibly TRBD1 or TRBD2 (5 bases each). Germline V gene lookup returns CDR1 MNHEY and CDR2 SMNVEV (reference sequence). Trimming stripped 7 bases from V and 5 bases from J, with 15 bases between. The CDR3 runs to 13 residues. The CDR3 loop is CASTRDHNNEQYF. Here the CDR3 DNA reads TGTGCCAGCACCCGGGACCATAACAACGAGCAGTACTTC.

This clonotype showed up just a few times. The rearrangement joins TRBV7-8 to TRBJ2-1, with 9 positions matching TRBD2. Germline V lookup: CDR1 SGHVS, CDR2 FQNEAQ. The CDR3 runs 15 residues. With 1 base clipped from V and 4 bases from J, the junction kept 2 bases outside the gene matches. The CDR3 spells CASSLGTSDYNEQFF. CDR3 DNA: TGTGCCAGCAGCTTAGGGACTAGCGATTACAATGAGCAGTTCTTC.

The rearrangement links TRBV20-1 to TRBJ2-7; D is possibly TRBD1 (6 bases). The CDR3 runs to 13 residues. The germline CDR1 and CDR2 sequences are DFQATT and SNEGSKA (reference sequence). V was clipped by 3 bases and J by 0 bases, with 9 bases between them. The CDR3 loop is CSASGGHSYEQYF. CDR3 bases: TGCAGTGCTAGTGGGGGACACTCCTACGAGCAGTACTTC.

This clonotype was seen once. V and J are TRBV30 and TRBJ2-7, with 8 bases matching TRBD1. The CDR3 extends over 14 amino acids. Trimming cost V 1 base and J 5 bases; bases outside gene matches: 7. The germline CDR1 and CDR2 sequences are GTSNPN and SVGIG (reference sequence). Here the CDR3 DNA reads TGTGCCTGGAGTGGGGGGACAGGCAAGGACGAGCAGTACTTC. This sequence encodes CAWSGGTGKDEQYF.

This clonotype was found a few times. V gene TRBV7-2 combines with J gene TRBJ2-3; D unclear. Per germline, CDR1 SGHTA and CDR2 FQGNSA. V was trimmed by 1 base and J by 4 bases, leaving 12 bases between them. The CDR3 contains 15 residues. CDR3: CASSLGDSASDTQYF. DNA for the CDR3: TGTGCCAGCAGCTTAGGAGACTCCGCCTCAGATACGCAGTATTTT.